This T cell receptor (beta chain) came from a study of cytomegalovirus exposure and HLA in healthy donors. PCR used 60 Vbeta primers and 13 Jbeta primers. Sequenced by immunoSEQ multiplex PCR; TCRdb stores in-frame clones only, minus some. The table lists some 72,000 clones. Germline assignment: CDR1 KGHSH and CDR2 LQKENI. The CDR3 is 13 residues long. The germline V and J ends were trimmed by 3 bases and 4 bases, with 7 bases remaining between them. Material for sequencing was PBMCs. The receptor comes from a man between 25 and 39 years old in good health and CMV-seronegative. V usage is TRBV18 and J usage is TRBJ1-3, with D unresolved. CDR3 loop: CASSPPGGNTIYF. The CDR3 nucleotides read TGTGCCAGCTCACCTCCGGGGGGAAACACCATATATTTT.